Shown below are 18 T cell receptor beta chains from a single sample sequenced in a study of beta chain features in type 1 diabetes. The whole isolated RNA underwent reverse transcription, so sequencing captured expressed TCRB transcripts. Sequenced by immunoSEQ multiplex PCR; TCRdb stores in-frame clones only, minus some. The data hold 400,000 to 550,000 clones, with about an eighth observed a single time. Sample: naive CD4+ T cells from blood. The receptors stem from a young woman in good health.

This clone was picked up a small number of times. The J gene is TRBJ2-5, the V gene TRBV29-1; D possibly corresponds to TRBD1 (6 bases). V was cut by 5 bases and J by 5 bases, with 9 bases left in between. CDR1 SQVTM and CDR2 ANQGSEA come from the germline V gene. This CDR3 has 11 residues. As DNA, the CDR3 is TGCAGCGTTACAGGGACGGAGACCCAGTACTTC. It yields the protein CSVTGTETQYF.

The chain combines TRBV4-1 with TRBJ2-1, with 7 bases identical to TRBD1. Looked up from germline, CDR1 is MGHRA and CDR2 is YSYEKL. The CDR3 extends over 15 amino acids. The junction had 9 bases not matched to a gene; V was cut back by 5 bases and J by 5 bases. CDR3 DNA: TGCGCCAGCAGCTTCCCTGGACAGGAAGACAATGAGCAGTTCTTC. It translates to CASSFPGQEDNEQFF.

The rearrangement uses TRBV5-6 and TRBJ2-4; tentatively, D is TRBD2 (5 bases). Trimming shortened V by 3 bases and J by 9 bases, and 22 bases separated the two germline ends. Germline V gene lookup returns CDR1 SGHDT and CDR2 YYEEEE. The length of the CDR3 is 16 residues. CDR3 residues: CASSSPPTGKRVIQYF. The DNA of the CDR3 is TGTGCCAGCAGCTCCCCCCCTACGGGAAAGAGGGTCATTCAGTACTTC.

This clone has only a few counts. The chain is built from TRBV29-1 and TRBJ1-1, with TRBD1 as a possible D gene (5 bases). V lost 6 bases, J lost 2 bases, and 19 bases lay in between. CDR1 is SQVTM and CDR2 is ANQGSEA in the germline V gene. The CDR3 has 15 residues. The CDR3 DNA sequence: TGCAGCGTACGACACAAACTACAGGTTAACACTGAAGCTTTCTTT. Amino acid sequence: CSVRHKLQVNTEAFF.

V gene TRBV9 combines with J gene TRBJ2-7; TRBD2 matches at 10 bases. After removal of 4 bases from V and 1 base from J, the junction contained 5 bases not matched to a gene. Germline V gene sequence: CDR1 SGDLS, CDR2 YYNGEE. CDR3 length: 15 residues. CDR3 loop: CASSRQGLASYEQYF. For the CDR3, the DNA is TGTGCCAGCAGCCGCCAGGGACTAGCGTCCTACGAGCAGTACTTC.

The rearrangement uses TRBV2 and TRBJ2-7; D not resolved. The CDR3 length is 13 residues. V lost 6 bases to trimming and J lost 3 bases, with 12 bases between them. Germline CDR1 SNHLY, CDR2 FYNNEI. Written as DNA, the CDR3 is TGTGCCAGCAGGGCCGATGTAATCTACGAGCAGTACGTC. This translates into CASRADVIYEQYV.

There are a few counts of this clone. The J gene is TRBJ2-4, the V gene TRBV15; 8 bases line up with TRBD1. Germline assignment: CDR1 LNHNV and CDR2 YYDKDF (reference sequence). Losses at the gene ends were 0 bases for V and 7 bases for J; bases not matched to a gene: 5. The CDR3 loop spans 15 amino acids. This chain's CDR3 is CATSRDPGGVNIQYF. The CDR3 region has the DNA TGTGCCACCAGCAGAGATCCAGGGGGCGTGAACATTCAGTACTTC.

This clone was seen more than once but under ten times. The rearrangement joins TRBV27 to TRBJ1-2; no clear D gene. Germline values: CDR1 MNHEY, CDR2 SMNVEV (reference sequence). Trimming left V 5 bases short and J 6 bases short, with 13 bases between. CDR3 size: 13 residues. CDR3 in DNA: TGTGCCAGCAGTGCCTCCCGAGGGAATGGCTACACCTTC. Amino acid sequence: CASSASRGNGYTF.

This chain joins TRBV6-6 and TRBJ2-7; the D gene is possibly TRBD1 (5 bases). V was pared by 2 bases and J by 3 bases, with 11 bases between. CDR3 length equals 14 residues. The germline gives CDR1 MNHNY, CDR2 SVGAGI (reference sequence). CDR3 coding DNA: TGTGCCAGCAGTTACAGCAGGGTAGGCTACGAGCAGTACGTC. It specifies CASSYSRVGYEQYV.

The sample holds a few counts of this clone. The chain has TRBV28 and TRBJ2-7; 11 positions agree with TRBD2. The CDR3 extends over 15 amino acids. Trimming at V came to 2 bases and at J to 3 bases, leaving 3 bases not matched to a gene. Germline loops: CDR1 MDHEN, CDR2 SYDVKM. The CDR3 nucleotides are TGTGCCAGCAGTTTAGGGGGGACTAGCGGCTACGAGCAGTACGTC. Its translation: CASSLGGTSGYEQYV.

This clone has more than one count but fewer than ten. This chain joins TRBV7-2 and TRBJ2-3, with 10 bases that match TRBD2. The CDR3 is made up of 18 amino acids. Germline CDR1 and CDR2: SGHTA and FQGNSA. V lost 7 bases to trimming and J lost 5 bases; unmatched junction nucleotides: 18. The CDR3 coding sequence is TGTGCCAGCACCTCCCAAACGAGCGGGAGGGCCCGTGGAGATACGCAGTATTTT. Translated: CASTSQTSGRARGDTQYF.

This clone was seen a few times. The rearrangement links TRBV29-1 to TRBJ1-1; D is perhaps TRBD1 (5 bases). Per the germline V gene, CDR1 is SQVTM and CDR2 is ANQGSEA. The V gene lost 7 bases and the J gene lost 3 bases, with 12 bases spanning the gap. The CDR3 runs 12 residues. CDR3 in DNA: TGCAGCGGGAGCCCGGGGGACACTGAAGCTTTCTTT. Translation gives CSGSPGDTEAFF.

In this sample, this clone turned up a few times. This rearrangement joins TRBV11-2 to TRBJ2-5; 11 positions agree with TRBD2. Germline CDR1 and CDR2: SGHAT and FQNNGV. This CDR3 spans 17 amino acids. Trimming at V came to 1 base and at J to 5 bases, leaving 9 bases not matched to a gene. CDR3 DNA sequence: TGTGCCAGCAGCTTAGGTCCGGCTAGCGGGGGGCCGGAGACCCAGTACTTC. Encoded protein: CASSLGPASGGPETQYF.

This clone was seen only a few times. In the same sample, other DNA sequences code for this CDR3. The chain joins TRBV5-6 to TRBJ1-1; no definite D call. Per germline, CDR1 SGHDT and CDR2 YYEEEE. CDR3 length equals 13 residues. Between the trimmed V and J ends, which lost 3 bases and 0 bases, there was a span of 6 bases. The CDR3 coding sequence is TGTGCCAGCAGCTGGCGGATGAACACTGAAGCTTTCTTT. It yields the protein CASSWRMNTEAFF.

V is TRBV2 and J is TRBJ1-1; possible D gene TRBD1, 6 bases. Germline V gene sequence: CDR1 SNHLY, CDR2 FYNNEI. V lost 8 bases and J 0 bases, leaving 10 bases between the germline ends. This CDR3 has 13 amino acids. The CDR3 sequence: CASGYRVNTEAFF. As DNA, the CDR3 is TGTGCCAGCGGATACAGGGTGAACACTGAAGCTTTCTTT.

The V and J genes are TRBV7-3 and TRBJ2-5; 11 bases are shared with TRBD2. Germline V gene sequence: CDR1 SGHTA, CDR2 FQGTGA. V was pared by 5 bases and J by 7 bases, with 9 bases of the junction left unmatched. The CDR3 has 15 amino acids. Written as DNA, the CDR3 is TGTGCCAGCAGCCCCGGACTAGCGGGCCATACGACCCAGTACTTC. This codes for CASSPGLAGHTTQYF.

The chain recombines TRBV23-1 with TRBJ1-2; TRBD1 matches 7 bases. TRBV23-1 is given ORF status, its function remaining uncertain. The CDR3 totals 14 residues. V lost 7 bases to trimming and J lost 3 bases; unmatched junction nucleotides: 8. The CDR3 spells CASKIDREDYGYTF. The CDR3 DNA sequence: TGCGCCAGCAAAATTGACAGGGAGGACTATGGCTACACCTTC.

This clone was seen a handful of times. The CDR3 nucleotides are TGTGCCAGCAGCGAGCGGACAGGGGGCTATGAGCAGTTCTTC. It codes for CASSERTGGYEQFF. The chain carries TRBV5-4 and TRBJ2-1; 11 nucleotides line up with TRBD1. From germline, CDR1 is SGHNT and CDR2 YYREEE (reference sequence). CDR3 length: 14 amino acids. V shed 4 bases and J 8 bases; nucleotides not matched to a gene: 5.